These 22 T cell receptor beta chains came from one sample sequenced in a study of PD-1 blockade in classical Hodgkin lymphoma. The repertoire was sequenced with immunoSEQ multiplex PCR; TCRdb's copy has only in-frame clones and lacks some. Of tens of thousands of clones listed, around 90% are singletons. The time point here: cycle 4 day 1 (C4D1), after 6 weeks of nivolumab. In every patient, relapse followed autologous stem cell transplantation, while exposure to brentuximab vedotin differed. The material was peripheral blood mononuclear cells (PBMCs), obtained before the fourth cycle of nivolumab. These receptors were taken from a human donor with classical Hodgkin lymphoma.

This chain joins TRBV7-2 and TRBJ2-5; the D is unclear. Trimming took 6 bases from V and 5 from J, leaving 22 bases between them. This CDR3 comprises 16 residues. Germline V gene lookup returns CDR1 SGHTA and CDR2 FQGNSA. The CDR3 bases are TGTGCCAGCAGTTATTCGCAGGCCCTAACGGGTGAGACCCAGTACTTC. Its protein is CASSYSQALTGETQYF.

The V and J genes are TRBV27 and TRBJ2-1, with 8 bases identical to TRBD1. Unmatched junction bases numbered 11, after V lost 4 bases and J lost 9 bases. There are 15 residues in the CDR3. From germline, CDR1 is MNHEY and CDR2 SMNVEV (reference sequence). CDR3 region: CASSSAPTGVVEQFF. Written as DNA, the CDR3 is TGTGCCAGCAGTTCCGCCCCGACAGGGGTTGTTGAGCAGTTCTTC.

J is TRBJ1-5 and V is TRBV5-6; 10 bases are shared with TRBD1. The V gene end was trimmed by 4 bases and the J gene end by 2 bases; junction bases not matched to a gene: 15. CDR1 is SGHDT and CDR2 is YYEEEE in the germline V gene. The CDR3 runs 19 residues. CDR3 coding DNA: TGTGCCAGCAGCCTCCGCCTGGGACAGGGGTTTGGCGGCAATCAGCCCCAGCATTTT. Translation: CASSLRLGQGFGGNQPQHF.

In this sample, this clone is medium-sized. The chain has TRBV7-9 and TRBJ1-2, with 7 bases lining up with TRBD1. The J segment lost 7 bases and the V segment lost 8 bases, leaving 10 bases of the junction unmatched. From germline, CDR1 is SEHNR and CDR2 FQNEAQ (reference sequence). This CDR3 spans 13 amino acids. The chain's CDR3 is CASGLRGKVGYTF. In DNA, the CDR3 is TGTGCCAGCGGCCTCAGGGGGAAGGTTGGCTACACCTTC.

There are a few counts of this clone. DNA of the CDR3: TGTGCCAGCAGTCCGGGACAGGGGAACCACGAGCAGTACTTC. This encodes CASSPGQGNHEQYF. The chain has TRBV2 and TRBJ2-7; 10 bases match TRBD1. Germline CDR1 SNHLY, CDR2 FYNNEI. The CDR3 totals 14 residues. The ends lost 5 bases at V and 5 bases at J; junction bases unmatched: 6.

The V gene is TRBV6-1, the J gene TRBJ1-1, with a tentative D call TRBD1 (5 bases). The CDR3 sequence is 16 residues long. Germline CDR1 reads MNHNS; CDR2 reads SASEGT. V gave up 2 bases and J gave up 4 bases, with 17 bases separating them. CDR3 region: CASSELEEAGITEAFF. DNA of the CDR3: TGTGCCAGCAGTGAATTGGAGGAGGCAGGGATCACTGAAGCTTTCTTT.

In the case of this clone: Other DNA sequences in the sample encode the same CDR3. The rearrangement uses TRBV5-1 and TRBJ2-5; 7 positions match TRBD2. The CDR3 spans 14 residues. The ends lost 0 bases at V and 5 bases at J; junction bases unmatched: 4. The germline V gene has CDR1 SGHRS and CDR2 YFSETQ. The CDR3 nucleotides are TGCGCCAGCAGCTTGGCTGGGGGGGGTGAGACCCAGTACTTC. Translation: CASSLAGGGETQYF.

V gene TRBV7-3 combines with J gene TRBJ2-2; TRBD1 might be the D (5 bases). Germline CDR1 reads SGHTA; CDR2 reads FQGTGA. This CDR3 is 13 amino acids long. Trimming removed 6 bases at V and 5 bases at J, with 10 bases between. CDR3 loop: CASRVTGTGELFF. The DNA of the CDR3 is TGTGCCAGCAGGGTAACAGGAACCGGGGAGCTGTTTTTT.

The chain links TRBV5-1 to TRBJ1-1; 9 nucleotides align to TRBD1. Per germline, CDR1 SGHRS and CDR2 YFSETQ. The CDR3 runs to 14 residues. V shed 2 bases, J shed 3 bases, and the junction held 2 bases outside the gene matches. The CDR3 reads CASSLDRGYTEAFF. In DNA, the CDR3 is TGCGCCAGCAGCTTAGACAGGGGGTACACTGAAGCTTTCTTT.

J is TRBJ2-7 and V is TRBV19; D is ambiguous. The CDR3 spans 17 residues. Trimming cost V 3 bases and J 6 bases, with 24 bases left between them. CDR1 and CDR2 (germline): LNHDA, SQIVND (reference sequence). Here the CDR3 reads CASSMSPSFEEIGEQYF. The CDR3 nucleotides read TGTGCCAGTAGTATGTCCCCGTCCTTCGAGGAAATAGGCGAGCAGTACTTC.

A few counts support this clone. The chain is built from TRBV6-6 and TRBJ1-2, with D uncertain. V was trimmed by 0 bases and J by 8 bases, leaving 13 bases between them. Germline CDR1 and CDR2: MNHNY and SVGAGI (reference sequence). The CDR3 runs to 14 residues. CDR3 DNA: TGTGCCAGCAGTTACTCGATAGGTCTGGACGGCTACACCTTC. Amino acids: CASSYSIGLDGYTF.

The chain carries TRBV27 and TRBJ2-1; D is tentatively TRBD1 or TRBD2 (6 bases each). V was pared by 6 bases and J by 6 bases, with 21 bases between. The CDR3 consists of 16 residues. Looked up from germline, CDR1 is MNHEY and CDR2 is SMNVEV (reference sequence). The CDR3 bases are TGTGCCAGCAGGCTACGCCCCACTTGGGGGGCCAATGAGCAGTTCTTC. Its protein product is CASRLRPTWGANEQFF.

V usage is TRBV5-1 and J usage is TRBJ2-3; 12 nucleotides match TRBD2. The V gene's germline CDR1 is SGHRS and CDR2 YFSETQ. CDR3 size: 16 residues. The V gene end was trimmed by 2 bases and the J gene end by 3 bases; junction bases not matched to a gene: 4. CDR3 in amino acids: CASSLPTSGGTDTQYF. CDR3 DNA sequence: TGCGCCAGCAGCTTACCGACTAGCGGGGGTACAGATACGCAGTATTTT. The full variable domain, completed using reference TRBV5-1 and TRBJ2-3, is KAGVTQTPRYLIKTRGQQVTLSCSPISGHRSVSWYQQTPGQGLQFLFEYFSETQRNKGNFPGRFSGRQFSNSRSEMNVSTLELGDSALYLCASSLPTSGGTDTQYFGPGTRLTVL.

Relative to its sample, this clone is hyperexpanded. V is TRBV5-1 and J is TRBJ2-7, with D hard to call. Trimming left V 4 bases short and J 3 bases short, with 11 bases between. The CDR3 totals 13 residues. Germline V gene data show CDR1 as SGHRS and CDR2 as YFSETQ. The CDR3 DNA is TGCGCCAGCAGCGCCGCAGGCTACTACGAGCAGTACTTC. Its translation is CASSAAGYYEQYF. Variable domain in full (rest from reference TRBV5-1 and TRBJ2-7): KAGVTQTPRYLIKTRGQQVTLSCSPISGHRSVSWYQQTPGQGLQFLFEYFSETQRNKGNFPGRFSGRQFSNSRSEMNVSTLELGDSALYLCASSAAGYYEQYFGPGTRLTVT.

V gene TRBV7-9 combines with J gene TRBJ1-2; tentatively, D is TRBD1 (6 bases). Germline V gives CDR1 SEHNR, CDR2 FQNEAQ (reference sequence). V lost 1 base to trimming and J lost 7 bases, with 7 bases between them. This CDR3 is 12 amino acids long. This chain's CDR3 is CASSLVGAGYTF. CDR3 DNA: TGTGCCAGCAGCTTAGTGGGGGCTGGCTACACCTTC.

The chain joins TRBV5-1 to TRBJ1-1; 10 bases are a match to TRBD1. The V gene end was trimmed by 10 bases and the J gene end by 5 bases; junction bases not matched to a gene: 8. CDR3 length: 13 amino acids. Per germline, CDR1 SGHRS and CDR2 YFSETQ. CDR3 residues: CAGSQGQGTEAFF. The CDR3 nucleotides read TGCGCCGGTTCCCAGGGACAGGGGACTGAAGCTTTCTTT.

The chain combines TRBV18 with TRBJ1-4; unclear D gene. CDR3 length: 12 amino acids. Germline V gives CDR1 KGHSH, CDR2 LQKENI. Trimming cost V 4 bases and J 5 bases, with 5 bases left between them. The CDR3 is CASSQPNEKLFF. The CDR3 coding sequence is TGTGCCAGCTCACAGCCGAATGAAAAACTGTTTTTT.

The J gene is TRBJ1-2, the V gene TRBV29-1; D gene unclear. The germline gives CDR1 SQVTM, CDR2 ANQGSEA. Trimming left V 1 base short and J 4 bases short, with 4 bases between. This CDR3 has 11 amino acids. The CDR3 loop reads CSVEGLYGYTF. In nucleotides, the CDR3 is TGCAGCGTTGAAGGTCTCTATGGCTACACCTTC.

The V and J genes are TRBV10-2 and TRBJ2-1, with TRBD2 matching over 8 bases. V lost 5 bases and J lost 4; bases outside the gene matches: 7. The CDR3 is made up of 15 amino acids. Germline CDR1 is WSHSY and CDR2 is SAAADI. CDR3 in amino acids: CASSLLAAEYNEQFF. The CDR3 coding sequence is TGCGCCAGCAGTTTACTAGCGGCGGAGTACAATGAGCAGTTCTTC.

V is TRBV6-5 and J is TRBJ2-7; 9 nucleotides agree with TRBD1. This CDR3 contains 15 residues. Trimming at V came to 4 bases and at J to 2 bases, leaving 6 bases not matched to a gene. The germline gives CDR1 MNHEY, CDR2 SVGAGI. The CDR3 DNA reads TGTGCCAGCAGTTCTACCGGGACAGGGACCTACGAGCAGTACTTC. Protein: CASSSTGTGTYEQYF.

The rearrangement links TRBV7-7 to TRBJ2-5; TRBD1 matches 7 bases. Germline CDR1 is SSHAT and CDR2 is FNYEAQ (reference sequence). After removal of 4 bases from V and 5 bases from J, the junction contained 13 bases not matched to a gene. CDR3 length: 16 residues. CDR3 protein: CASSSTIEGAGETQYF. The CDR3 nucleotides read TGTGCCAGCAGCTCCACCATCGAGGGGGCTGGTGAGACCCAGTACTTC.

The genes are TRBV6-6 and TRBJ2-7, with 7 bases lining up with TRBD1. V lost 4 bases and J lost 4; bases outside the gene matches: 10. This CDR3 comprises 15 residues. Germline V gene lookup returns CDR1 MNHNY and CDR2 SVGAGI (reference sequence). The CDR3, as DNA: TGTGCCAGCAGTTCCACCGGACAGGCTGATTACGAGCAGTACTTC. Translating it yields CASSSTGQADYEQYF.